This T cell receptor (beta chain) was identified in a study (dated by TCRdb to about 2016). Regarding the research as a whole: The study investigated the origins of HIV persistence in individuals who naturally controlled HIV infection.

Concerning this clonotype: Its antigen remains undetermined. The input lacks base qualities; no much larger clone sits a single base away.

The method behind the library was 5' RACE. Sequencing used an Illumina HiSeq 2000. The public reads were quality trimmed at Q25 with fastp and then assembled into clones with MiXCR by TCRdb, keeping productive beta chains. CDR3 protein duplicates are merged, each entry listing the most common genes and DNA. Counted in this sample were 200 to 300 distinct CDR3 sequences; less than 30% of them appeared once. Approximately 26% of the sample comes from the top ten. Looking up the germline V gene yields CDR1 MNHNS and CDR2 SASEGT. Spanning cysteine to phenylalanine, the CDR3 consists of 14 amino acids. Of the read, only the CDR3 DNA is kept; its 42 bases are in frame from base 1. V was cut back by 6 bases and J by 3 bases, leaving a gap of 15 bases between them.

The TCR sequence derives from a male donor with HIV. What was sequenced was total memory T cells from blood PBMCs. The sample's cell subset or site, from its label and the paper: transitional memory CD4+ T cells. The chain links TRBV6-1 with TRBJ2-7; the D gene is unclear. The DNA sequence is as follows: TGTGCCAGCAGCCGCTCGGGTATGGGCTACGAGCAGTACTTC. It translates to CASSRSGMGYEQYF.